The entry below gives a single T cell receptor beta chain sequence along with its context. Sequencing used immunoSEQ multiplex PCR; TCRdb keeps in-frame clones, though not all of them. The table records about 78,000 clones, approximately 86% of them present only once. This sample is drawn from a study of blood T cell repertoires in COVID-19. The wider study: The origin of the acute and convalescent COVID-19 samples was the United States, Italy and Spain.

Germline lookup yields CDR1 LGHNT and CDR2 FRNRAP. V dropped 5 bases and J dropped 2 bases, with 8 bases sitting between them. The CDR3 has 13 amino acids. The chain is built from TRBV12-5 and TRBJ2-3; perhaps TRBD1 as D (5 bases). The receptor comes from a man aged 50 to 59 with active or convalescent COVID-19. Sequenced input: peripheral blood. The CDR3 DNA reads as TGTGCTAGTGGTCAGGGATTCACAGATACGCAGTATTTT. Amino acids: CASGQGFTDTQYF.